Reported below is one T cell receptor beta chain. Its matching antigen is unknown. Each cell subset's genomic DNA was divided evenly among several immunoSEQ plates. Per the study methods: Junction-only sequences without quality scores came from ImmunoSEQ, so filtering differed. TCRdb's copy holds only in-frame clones and misses some; the assay was immunoSEQ multiplex PCR. Clonal size and the V and J genes are those of that table, whereas D and trimming came from the DNA. The table records millions of clones, 85% to 95% of them present only once. The data originate from a study of shared clonotypes between healthy human individuals. Study-level points and caveats: Incomplete sequencing of sorted subsets was indicated by rarefaction despite large depth.

The CDR3 length is 14 residues. The germline CDR1 and CDR2 sequences are ENHRY and SYGVKD. The V segment lost 3 bases and the J segment 9 bases; nucleotides outside the gene matches: 8. The source material was naive CD4+ T cells sorted from blood. Subset reported: CD45RA+ positively selected. The TCR comes from a man aged 18 to 30 in good health. The rearrangement joins TRBV10-3 to TRBJ2-3; 8 bases match TRBD2. The CDR3 DNA reads as TGTGCCATCAGTGACTTACTAGCGGATCAAACGCAGTATTTT. It yields the protein CAISDLLADQTQYF.